The 22 T cell receptor delta chains below come from one sample, sequenced in a study of γδ T cells in repeated Plasmodium falciparum infection. TCRdb re-called the multiplex PCR reads with CATT. The table has around 50,000 delta-chain clones, roughly 2% seen once; the top ten hold 24%. Gammadelta T cells were flow-sorted from PBMC into Vgamma9/Vdelta2+ and Vdelta2-negative populations for bulk analysis. Sequenced sample: gamma-delta T cells from blood. Receptor source: a pool of human donors (malaria-infected and uninfected, not separated).

This clone was seen many times. This DNA's translation differs at residue 16 from TCRdb's protein, which comes from a much larger clone; a read error is likely, and the protein shown is translated from the DNA. The CDR3 protein is CACDTVDKGTHTDKLTF. CDR3 nucleotides: TGTGCCTGTGACACCGTCGATAAAGGTACACACACCGATAAACTCACCTTT. The V gene is listed as TRDV2; no J gene was called. This CDR3 contains 17 residues. CDR1 and CDR2 (germline): GEAIGNYY, EKD.

Only a few counts were recorded for this clone. The protein TCRdb gives is from a much larger clone and does not agree with this DNA's translation at residue 7, likely a read error; the protein shown here comes from the DNA. J is TRDJ1 and V is TRDV2; 9 bases map to TRDD3. The J gene is absent in TCRdb and was assigned here via DNA matching to germline. The CDR3 runs to 19 residues. With V trimmed by 0 bases and J by 1 base, 14 bases remained unmatched. Germline V CDR1 and CDR2: GEAIGNYY, EKD. The CDR3 sequence: CACDTFTALGDPFTDKLIF. CDR3 nucleotides: TGTGCCTGTGACACCTTCACGGCTCTGGGGGATCCTTTCACCGATAAACTCATCTTT.

Regarding this clone: A read error is the likely source, as a far larger clone sits one nucleotide away. The V gene reported is TRDV2; the J gene is uncalled; the table names TRDD3, a call not compared with the DNA. CDR3 length equals 14 residues. Germline V gene lookup returns CDR1 GEAIGNYY and CDR2 EKD. The CDR3 DNA is TGTGCCTGTGAAAGACTGGGGGATGACGGTAAACTCATCTTC. The encoded protein is CACERLGDDGKLIF.

This clone was detected only a few times. TCRdb's protein for this DNA is that of a much larger clone and differs from the translation at residue 10, likely a read error; the protein shown is the DNA translation. The J gene is TRDJ1, the V gene TRDV1; TRDD3 matches 10 bases. The germline gives CDR1 TSWWSYY, CDR2 QGS. The ends lost 3 bases at V and 11 bases at J; junction bases unmatched: 27. This CDR3 is built from 20 residues. The CDR3 loop is CALGDLSRGHLWTGGCRLIF. The CDR3 DNA reads TGTGCTCTTGGGGACCTAAGTAGGGGGCATTTATGGACTGGGGGATGTAGGCTCATCTTT.

Details on this clone: Only one base separates this from a far larger clonotype, so it likely reflects a read error. The sample holds other DNA sequences that translate to the same CDR3. The chain carries TRDV1 and TRDJ1, with 9 positions matching TRDD3. The J gene was not available in TCRdb and was assigned here by matching the DNA to germline segments. CDR3 length equals 15 residues. Looked up from germline, CDR1 is TSWWSYY and CDR2 is QGS. In nucleotides, the CDR3 is TGTGCACTTGGGGAGGTACTGGGGGACACTGATAAACTCATCTTT. Its protein product is CALGEVLGDTDKLIF.

This clone appeared a few times. The amino acid sequence in TCRdb belongs to a much larger clone and departs from this DNA's translation at residue 22, likely a sequencing read error; the sequence shown is translated from the DNA. V is TRDV1 and J is TRDJ1, with 11 bases matching TRDD3. Assignment of the J gene here rests on matching the DNA to germline, because TCRdb gives none. The germline V gene has CDR1 TSWWSYY and CDR2 QGS. This CDR3 has 25 amino acids. The CDR3 DNA reads as TGTGCTCTTGGGGAACGGACTTCCTACTTTTGGGGGATACGAAGGCATGTGGGGCGGACCGATAGACTCATCTTT. Translation gives CALGERTSYFWGIRRHVGRTDRLIF.

Remarks on this clone: A read error likely explains why the TCRdb protein, taken from a much larger clone, differs from this DNA's translation at residue 4; the protein shown is translated from the DNA. The chain combines TRDV1 with TRDJ1; unclear D gene. The J gene, absent from TCRdb, was called here by matching the DNA to germline. Trimming took off 7 bases at V and 5 bases at J, with 17 bases between the two ends. CDR1 and CDR2 from the germline V gene are TSWWSYY and QGS. The CDR3 spans 14 residues. The CDR3 nucleotides are TGTGCTCTTGAGGTCCCAAATGTGCCGGATAAACTCATCTTT. As protein: CALEVPNVPDKLIF.

About this clone itself: TCRdb pairs this DNA with a much larger clone's protein that differs at residue 14, likely a read error; the protein shown was translated from the DNA. The chain couples TRDV3 to TRDJ1; 8 nucleotides align to TRDD2. Germline matching of the DNA provided the J gene here, since TCRdb leaves it blank. CDR3 length: 21 residues. V lost 4 bases and J lost 0; bases outside the gene matches: 28. CDR1 TVYSNPD and CDR2 GDNSRS come from the germline V gene (reference sequence). CDR3 in DNA: TGTGCCTCTCAAGGACACCCTTCCTATCGGCCGCCTGGGGAGTACACCGATAAACTCATCTTT. It yields the protein CASQGHPSYRPPGEYTDKLIF.

Note on this clone: Since a far larger clone is one base different, this is likely a read error. The same CDR3 is also encoded by other DNA sequences in this sample. The chain combines TRDV2 with TRDJ1, with 12 bases matching TRDD3. TCRdb lists no J gene, so it was determined here by aligning the DNA to germline. The CDR3 is 21 amino acids. Germline V gene sequence: CDR1 GEAIGNYY, CDR2 EKD. CDR3 protein: CACDTVFLGDTRDPVTDKLIF. The CDR3 coding sequence is TGCGCCTGTGACACGGTGTTTCTGGGGGATACGCGGGATCCCGTCACCGATAAACTCATCTTT.

The table lists this clone with a few counts. This likely reflects a read error, since a far larger clone is one base away. Other DNA sequences in this sample translate to the same CDR3. The chain combines TRAV38-2/DV8 with TRDJ1; 12 nucleotides match TRDD3. Trimming at V came to 6 bases and at J to 3 bases, leaving 39 bases not matched to a gene. The length of the CDR3 is 26 residues. Per the germline V gene, CDR1 is TSESDYY and CDR2 is QEAYKQQN. The CDR3 protein is CAYTGPPSTQPRTGGYHTTGPDKLIF. The CDR3 DNA is TGTGCTTATACGGGGCCGCCCTCCACTCAGCCCCGTACTGGGGGATACCATACGACGGGGCCCGATAAACTCATCTTT.

This clone was seen repeatedly, ten times or more. A read error likely explains why the TCRdb protein, taken from a much larger clone, differs from this DNA's translation at residue 12; the protein shown is translated from the DNA. The V segment is TRDV2, and no J call was made; TRDD3 is the table's D call, not checked against the DNA. The CDR3 totals 14 residues. The germline V gene has CDR1 GEAIGNYY and CDR2 EKD. CDR3 region: CACEPMGELDKPIF. CDR3 coding DNA: TGTGCCTGTGAGCCTATGGGGGAATTAGATAAACCCATCTTT.

In this sample, this clone turned up a few times. TCRdb pairs this DNA with a much larger clone's protein that differs at residue 16, likely a read error; the protein shown was translated from the DNA. V usage is TRDV3 and J usage is TRDJ1; 10 bases align to TRDD3. The J gene, not given by TCRdb, was assigned here from a germline match of the nucleotide sequence. The CDR3 is made up of 20 amino acids. CDR1 and CDR2 from the germline V gene are TVYSNPD and GDNSRS (reference sequence). DNA of the CDR3: TGTGCCTTTTCCAATAGGCCGTACTGGGGGATCAGTCCCAACACCAATAAACTCATCTTT. Translated: CAFSNRPYWGISPNTNKLIF.

Comments on this clone: This DNA translates differently at residue 9 from the TCRdb protein, which is that of a much larger clone; a read error is likely, and the protein shown is the DNA's own translation. The J gene is TRDJ1, the V gene TRDV1; D tentatively reads TRDD2 or TRDD3 (7 bases each). The J gene comes from matching the DNA to germline here; TCRdb lacks it. This CDR3 contains 23 residues. Germline V CDR1 and CDR2: TSWWSYY, QGS. Trimming removed 3 bases from V and 4 bases from J, with 39 bases in between. The CDR3 sequence: CALGDTLQISYVRGIVTYDKLIF. The CDR3 DNA follows: TGTGCTCTTGGGGACACCTTACAGATTTCCTACGTCCGGGGGATCGTAACTTACGATAAACTCATCTTT.

As to this clone: TCRdb attributes to this sequence the protein of a much larger clone, which differs from the DNA translation at residue 3; a read error is likely, and the protein displayed is translated from the DNA. The V gene is TRDV1, but the J gene lacks a call; the table's D call, TRDD3, has no DNA check behind it. Germline-derived CDR1 and CDR2 are TSWWSYY and QGS. The CDR3 length is 17 residues. CDR3 region: CAFGILRWGWKTYKLIF. Written as DNA, the CDR3 is TGTGCTTTTGGGATACTACGCTGGGGATGGAAAACCTATAAACTCATCTTC.

Concerning this clone itself: TCRdb's protein, taken from a much larger clone, differs from this DNA's translation at residue 9, likely owing to a read error; the protein displayed comes from the DNA. This chain links TRDV2 with TRDJ1; 9 bases line up with TRDD3. TCRdb offers no J gene call, so here the DNA was matched to germline to obtain one. Germline lookup yields CDR1 GEAIGNYY and CDR2 EKD. The CDR3 extends over 15 amino acids. J gave up 1 base and V 4 bases, and 6 bases lay outside the gene matches. CDR3 in DNA: TGTGCCTGTGAGACCTGGGGGATCAGCACCGATAAACTCATCTTT. Amino acid sequence: CACETWGISTDKLIF.

A remark on this clone: TCRdb has a much larger clone's protein, which differs at residue 22 from the translation of this DNA, likely because of a read error; what is shown is the protein translated from the DNA. The chain's CDR3 is CAYRSVIYSLRWGILRWRTGTGKLIF. The CDR3 coding sequence is TGTGCTTATAGGAGCGTGATTTATTCCCTCCGCTGGGGGATACTAAGGTGGAGAACAGGAACCGGTAAACTCATCTTT. The chain has TRAV38-2/DV8 and TRDJ1; 11 bases line up with TRDD3. The J gene was not available in TCRdb and was assigned here by matching the DNA to germline segments. The CDR3 is 26 residues long. Germline-derived CDR1 and CDR2 are TSESDYY and QEAYKQQN.

There are many counts of this clone. J is TRDJ1 and V is TRDV1; 10 bases agree with TRDD3. The junction had 23 bases not matched to a gene; V was cut back by 2 bases and J by 2 bases. CDR1 and CDR2 (germline): TSWWSYY, QGS. The CDR3 is 22 amino acids. The CDR3 sequence: CALGESPTNALWGIFGTDKLIF. CDR3 DNA sequence: TGTGCTCTTGGGGAATCTCCCACCAACGCCCTCTGGGGGATATTTGGGACCGATAAACTCATCTTT.

There are a few counts of this clone. The protein recorded in TCRdb matches a much larger clone and deviates from this DNA's translation at residue 11, suggesting a read error; the protein here is obtained by translating the DNA. The chain links TRDV2 to TRDJ1; D not certain. Because TCRdb records no J gene, it was assigned here through a match of the DNA to germline. V lost 0 bases and J 0 bases, leaving 16 bases between the germline ends. The CDR3 extends over 17 amino acids. Per germline, CDR1 GEAIGNYY and CDR2 EKD. CDR3 DNA sequence: TGTGCCTGTGACACCGTGTCCTCTCCGGGGCACACCGATAAACTCATCTTT. It translates to CACDTVSSPGHTDKLIF.

Note on this clone: A read error is likely here: a far larger clone is one base away. Other DNA sequences in this specimen translate into the identical CDR3. This chain links TRDV1 with TRDJ1; 10 positions agree with TRDD3. Germline trimming cut 9 bases from V and 5 bases from J; bases unmatched to any gene: 30. Germline V gives CDR1 TSWWSYY, CDR2 QGS. The CDR3 has 21 amino acids. The CDR3 nucleotides are TGTGCTCTCGCTCTTATGCTTCCTACGCCTTGGGGGATACCCCTCACTGATAAACTCATCTTT. It encodes CALALMLPTPWGIPLTDKLIF.

This clone was counted between two and nine times. One base separates it from a far larger clone, so it is likely a read error. At the DNA level, this CDR3 is encoded by other sequences in the same sample as well. The V call is TRDV1, the J call TRDJ1, with D maybe TRDD2 (6 bases). The J gene comes from matching the DNA to germline here; TCRdb lacks it. Germline CDR1 reads TSWWSYY; CDR2 reads QGS. The CDR3 is 21 residues long. The CDR3 loop reads CALGEPIFILLRWGDTDKLIF. The CDR3 DNA follows: TGTGCCCTTGGGGAACCCATTTTCATCCTACTCCGATGGGGAGACACCGATAAACTCATCTTT.

This clone showed up many times. A far larger clone is one nucleotide away, so this likely arose from a read error. This specimen includes other DNA sequences encoding the same CDR3. The V call is TRDV3, the J call TRDJ1; tentative D call: TRDD3 (5 bases). Germline assignment: CDR1 TVYSNPD and CDR2 GDNSRS (reference sequence). This CDR3 contains 19 residues. The CDR3 DNA reads as TGTGCATTCCACCCCTCTCCACCGAACGTACGGGATCGTTTGGGTAAACTCATCTTT. This sequence encodes CAFHPSPPNVRDRLGKLIF.

The sample holds many counts of this clone. One base separates it from a far larger clone, so it is likely a read error. Other DNA sequences in this sample translate to the same CDR3. The rearrangement joins TRAV38-2/DV8 to TRDJ1; a weak D match, TRDD2 (8 bases). The CDR3 is made up of 23 amino acids. Germline loops: CDR1 TSESDYY, CDR2 QEAYKQQN. This chain's CDR3 is CAYRSYFLRMSGGPRKRTDKLIF. CDR3 bases: TGTGCTTACAGGAGTTACTTCCTACGGATGAGTGGGGGACCCCGTAAGAGAACCGATAAACTCATCTTT.